Each of the 3 T cell receptor beta chains below was sequenced from the same sample in a study of T cell responses to AZD1222 COVID-19 vaccine. The method was immunoSEQ multiplex PCR; TCRdb's version includes in-frame clones alone and lacks a portion of them. The table lists 56,000 or so clones, 75% to 90% of them singletons. The starting material was peripheral blood, obtained on day 0 of AZD1222 vaccination. These receptors came from an adult in good health.

The V call is TRBV14, the J call TRBJ1-6; 10 nucleotides align to TRBD1. The CDR3 covers 15 residues. Germline V gene lookup returns CDR1 SGHDN and CDR2 FVKESK. V lost 4 bases, J lost 7 bases, and 4 bases stayed unmatched. CDR3: CASSPGTGANSPLHF. CDR3 DNA sequence: TGTGCCAGCAGCCCAGGGACAGGGGCAAATTCACCCCTCCACTTT.

The chain couples TRBV2 to TRBJ1-2, with 10 bases aligning to TRBD1. The CDR3 extends over 14 amino acids. Germline V gene lookup returns CDR1 SNHLY and CDR2 FYNNEI. Unmatched junction bases numbered 9, after V lost 7 bases and J lost 7 bases. Written as DNA, the CDR3 is TGTGCCAGCAACCCGGGACAGGGGTTAAGTGGCTACACCTTC. Translation: CASNPGQGLSGYTF.

This clone was detected a few times. This chain connects TRBV10-3 to TRBJ1-6; D gene uncertain. The length of the CDR3 is 11 residues. Between the trimmed V and J ends, which lost 6 bases and 7 bases, there was a span of 4 bases. Germline values: CDR1 ENHRY, CDR2 SYGVKD. CDR3 nucleotide sequence: TGTGCCATCAGAGAAAATTCACCCCTCCACTTT. Translating it yields CAIRENSPLHF.